Listed here are 2 T cell receptor beta chains from one sample, sequenced in a study of blood T cell repertoires in COVID-19. Method: immunoSEQ multiplex PCR; TCRdb's copy keeps in-frame clones and lacks some. The sample includes about 110,000 clones, under 80% of them seen just once. Specimen: peripheral blood. Source of these receptors: a man between 65 and 79 years old with active or convalescent COVID-19.

The chain employs TRBV11-2 and TRBJ2-1; 13 bases are shared with TRBD2. The CDR3 runs to 18 residues. The junction had 11 bases not matched to a gene; V was cut back by 3 bases and J by 6 bases. Germline CDR1 SGHAT, CDR2 FQNNGV. The CDR3 DNA reads TGTGCCAGCAGCTTCGCACTCACTAGCGGGGGGGCGGTCAATGAGCAGTTCTTC. Encoded protein: CASSFALTSGGAVNEQFF.

The CDR3 is CASSERGRNQETQYF. CDR3 DNA sequence: TGTGCCAGCAGTGAAAGGGGCCGAAACCAAGAGACCCAGTACTTC. The chain recombines TRBV6-1 with TRBJ2-5; D is possibly TRBD1 (5 bases). Germline lookup yields CDR1 MNHNS and CDR2 SASEGT. Trimming took off 2 bases at V and 0 bases at J, with 10 bases between the two ends. CDR3 size: 15 residues.